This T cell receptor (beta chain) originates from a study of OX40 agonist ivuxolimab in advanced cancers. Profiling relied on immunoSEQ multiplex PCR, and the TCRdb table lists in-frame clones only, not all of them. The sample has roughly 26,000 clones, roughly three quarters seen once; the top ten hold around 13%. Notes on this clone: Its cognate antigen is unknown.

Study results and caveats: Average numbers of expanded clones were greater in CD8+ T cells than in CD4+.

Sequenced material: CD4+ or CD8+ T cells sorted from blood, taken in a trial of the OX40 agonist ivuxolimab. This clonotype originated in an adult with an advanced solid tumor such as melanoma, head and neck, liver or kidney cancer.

CDR3: CASSRDRGRDWAGELFF. Written as DNA, the CDR3 is TGTGCCAGTAGTAGGGACAGGGGGAGGGATTGGGCCGGGGAGCTGTTTTTT. The chain is built from TRBV19 and TRBJ2-2; 11 nucleotides agree with TRBD1. Germline trimming cut 4 bases from V and 6 bases from J; bases unmatched to any gene: 10. The CDR3 loop spans 17 amino acids. Looked up from germline, CDR1 is LNHDA and CDR2 is SQIVND (reference sequence).